Below, 17 T cell receptor beta chains from the same sample are listed, as sequenced in a study of blood T cells in healthy people across ages. Combining a sample-barcoded 5' primer with a J-beta primer mix, a second PCR ran for roughly 6 to 11 cycles. TCRdb re-called the 5' RACE reads with MiXCR, one entry per CDR3 protein. The repertoire holds around 800,000 distinct CDR3 sequences, with about 55% as singletons. The specimen was blood. These receptors all come from a man of 80 years or more in good health.

This chain joins TRBV11-2 and TRBJ2-7; unclear D gene. The J call may be wrong; the DNA end is better matched by TRBJ2-5. Germline assignment: CDR1 SGHAT and CDR2 FQNNGV. This CDR3 has 14 residues. The CDR3 DNA reads as TGTGCCAGCAGCTTAGACCTAGGTCGAGAGACCCAGTACTTC. This codes for CASSLDLGRETQYF.

The chain uses TRBV3-1 and TRBJ2-5, with TRBD2 identical over 7 bases. Germline CDR1 is LGHDT and CDR2 is YNNKEL (reference sequence). V shed 0 bases and J 11 bases; nucleotides not matched to a gene: 18. The CDR3 runs 17 residues. CDR3 nucleotide sequence: TGTGCCAGCAGCCAAGAGCTCGGACTAGAGTCCTACAATGAGCAGTACTTC. Translating it yields CASSQELGLESYNEQYF.

Remarks on this clonotype: The junction and the germline gene differ at one end; a read error may be behind it. The chain is built from TRBV6-2 or TRBV6-3 and TRBJ2-5, with 8 nucleotides matching TRBD2. This CDR3 region has 15 residues. Germline values: CDR1 MNHEY, CDR2 SVGEGT. CDR3 in DNA: TGTGCCGGCAGTTCGGGCGGGAGGCCCCAAGAGACCCAGTACTTC. This gives the protein CAGSSGGRPQETQYF.

This clonotype has more than one count but fewer than ten. The V and J genes are TRBV20-1 and TRBJ2-7; D is unclear. V was clipped by 0 bases and J by 2 bases, with 11 bases between them. The germline gives CDR1 DFQATT, CDR2 SNEGSKA (reference sequence). This CDR3 is 14 amino acids long. Here the CDR3 reads CSARDPGSAYEQYF. For the CDR3, the DNA is TGCAGTGCTAGAGATCCAGGATCTGCCTACGAGCAGTACTTC.

The V and J genes are TRBV4-3 and TRBJ2-3, with D unresolved. V lost 0 bases and J 5 bases, leaving 9 bases between the germline ends. Germline V lookup: CDR1 LGHNA, CDR2 YSLEER. This CDR3 is 14 amino acids long. CDR3 residues: CASSQDLSGDTQYF. The CDR3, as DNA: TGCGCCAGCAGCCAAGATTTGTCCGGAGATACGCAGTATTTT.

This chain connects TRBV7-9 to TRBJ2-7; no reliable D call. Germline V gives CDR1 SEHNR, CDR2 FQNEAQ (reference sequence). Trimming left V 1 base short and J 7 bases short, with 8 bases between. The CDR3 spans 12 residues. CDR3 in amino acids: CASSLVKLEQYF. The CDR3 region has the DNA TGTGCCAGCAGCTTAGTGAAATTAGAGCAGTACTTC.

This clonotype was seen a few times. The V gene is TRBV30, the J gene TRBJ2-4; TRBD2 matches at 10 bases. This CDR3 spans 16 amino acids. Per germline, CDR1 GTSNPN and CDR2 SVGIG (reference sequence). V was pared by 1 base and J by 6 bases, with 9 bases of the junction left unmatched. CDR3 in DNA: TGTGCCTGGAGTGAAACTAGCGGGATCGGTAGAAACATTCAGTACTTC. Translating gives CAWSETSGIGRNIQYF.

This chain connects TRBV21-1 to TRBJ1-1; the table's D call, TRBD1, was not checked against the DNA. TRBV21-1 is an annotated pseudogene. The CDR3 spans 15 residues. The CDR3 is CASSATGGSNTEAFF. CDR3 in DNA: TGTGCCAGCAGCGCAACAGGGGGCTCTAACACTGAAGCTTTCTTT.

In DNA form, the CDR3 reads TGTGCCAGCACCCCCGGGACAGGGATTAATGGGCAGTACTTC. Translating it yields CASTPGTGINGQYF. The gene calls are TRBV12-3 or TRBV12-4 and TRBJ2-7, with 9 positions matching TRBD1. The junction had 13 bases not matched to a gene; V was cut back by 7 bases and J by 9 bases. The CDR3 consists of 14 residues.

The V gene is TRBV28, the J gene TRBJ2-7, with TRBD2 as a possible D gene (6 bases). This CDR3 is built from 16 residues. CDR1 is MDHEN and CDR2 is SYDVKM in the germline V gene. V was trimmed by 5 bases and J by 3 bases, leaving 20 bases between them. Written as DNA, the CDR3 is TGTGCCAGCAGTCACGACGCTCCGGGACTTATCTACGAGCAGTACTTC. This codes for CASSHDAPGLIYEQYF.

This clonotype was observed a handful of times. This sequence joins TRBV5-4 and TRBJ2-7, with 12 positions matching TRBD2. Germline loops: CDR1 SGHNT, CDR2 YYREEE (reference sequence). V shed 4 bases, J shed 6 bases, and the junction held 8 bases outside the gene matches. This CDR3 has 15 residues. CDR3 loop: CASSLEGLAGTEQYF. CDR3 sequence (DNA): TGTGCCAGCAGCCTCGAAGGACTAGCGGGAACCGAGCAGTACTTC.

Only a few counts were recorded for this clonotype. V and J are TRBV6-5 and TRBJ2-7; 10 positions agree with TRBD1. V was pared by 4 bases and J by 3 bases, with 6 bases of the junction left unmatched. The CDR3 covers 15 residues. Germline V gives CDR1 MNHEY, CDR2 SVGAGI. The CDR3: CASSSPGQGHYEQYF. The DNA for the CDR3 is TGTGCCAGCAGTTCGCCGGGACAGGGGCACTACGAGCAGTACTTC.

This rearrangement joins TRBV5-1 to TRBJ1-4; 7 bases agree with TRBD1. V shed 0 bases and J 8 bases; nucleotides not matched to a gene: 10. The CDR3 sequence is 16 residues long. CDR1 and CDR2 (germline): SGHRS, YFSETQ. The CDR3 region is CASSLEPRGLTEKLFF. In nucleotides, the CDR3 is TGCGCCAGCAGCTTGGAACCCAGGGGGTTAACGGAAAAACTGTTTTTT.

The chain is built from TRBV11-1 and TRBJ2-1; weak D call: TRBD1 (6 bases). Germline CDR1 is SGHAT and CDR2 is FQDESV (reference sequence). The CDR3 covers 13 residues. Trimming stripped 6 bases from V and 5 bases from J, with 11 bases between. For the CDR3, the DNA is TGTGCCAGCAGATTGGACAGAGACAATGAGCAGTTCTTC. Translation gives CASRLDRDNEQFF.

This clonotype was seen more than once but under ten times. This chain connects TRBV7-9 to TRBJ2-5; tentatively, D is TRBD1 or TRBD2 (5 bases each). The CDR3 runs to 16 residues. V lost 5 bases to trimming and J lost 7 bases, with 23 bases between them. The germline CDR1 and CDR2 sequences are SEHNR and FQNEAQ (reference sequence). DNA of the CDR3: TGTGCCAGCAGCCTTAGTTTCGGGGCGTCCAAAGGGACCCAGTACTTC. It codes for CASSLSFGASKGTQYF.

This clonotype was counted a few times. The gene calls are TRBV6-5 and TRBJ2-5, with 9 bases aligning to TRBD1. From germline, CDR1 is MNHEY and CDR2 SVGAGI. V trimming: 5 bases; J trimming: 5 bases; junction bases outside the gene matches: 9. The CDR3 length is 15 residues. CDR3 nucleotides: TGTGCCAGCAGTATATGGACAGGGGCAGGGGAGACCCAGTACTTC. Its translation: CASSIWTGAGETQYF.

The chain joins TRBV5-1 to TRBJ2-7; D is perhaps TRBD1 (5 bases). From germline, CDR1 is SGHRS and CDR2 YFSETQ. This CDR3 spans 18 amino acids. The V end lost 1 base, the J end lost 5 bases, and 25 bases lay between the germline ends. Written as DNA, the CDR3 is TGCGCCAGCAGCTTGCGGACACTCCCAGCGCGCGAGGAGAACGAGCAGTACTTC. This encodes CASSLRTLPAREENEQYF.